This TCR beta chain was identified during a study of blood T cell repertoires in COVID-19. For the study at large: Samples came from the United States, Italy and Spain, spanning acute and convalescent COVID-19. T cells, B-cell-depleted T cells, or PBMCs supplied cDNA or gDNA.

The CDR3 extends over 15 amino acids. The junction had 7 bases not matched to a gene; V was cut back by 0 bases and J by 5 bases. Germline V gene lookup returns CDR1 SGHRS and CDR2 YFSETQ. As processed by the authors: By means of reference gene primer amplification, nucleated cell counts were estimated. Sequencing used immunoSEQ multiplex PCR; TCRdb keeps in-frame clones, though not all of them. V, J and clone size are taken as reported in that table, and D and trimming were inferred from the DNA itself. The sample holds some 220,000 clones, 85% seen once. The sequenced material came from peripheral blood. This receptor was obtained from a woman in her sixties or seventies with active or convalescent COVID-19. This chain uses TRBV5-1 with TRBJ2-5; 7 bases match TRBD2. The CDR3 loop reads CASSLGAGDGETQYF. The CDR3 DNA reads TGCGCCAGCAGCTTGGGGGCGGGGGATGGTGAGACCCAGTACTTC.